The sequence of this TCR beta chain was determined in a study of human T cells and chemical hapten exposure. The time point denotes: patch test 1, 2 weeks after DPC sensitization. The treatment denotes: therapeutic diphenylcyclopropenone sensitization with weekly scalp DPC. MiXCR was run by TCRdb on the RACE reads, yielding one entry per CDR3 protein. The sample consists of 300,000 to 450,000 distinct CDR3 sequences, 4.8% of them appearing once. Trimming pared 4 bases from V and 6 bases from J, leaving 13 bases between. Germline-derived CDR1 and CDR2 are LGHNA and YNFKEQ. This CDR3 is built from 14 residues. This clonotype was seen a few times.

The chain couples TRBV4-2 to TRBJ2-1; TRBD1 is a possible D gene (5 bases). The source material was whole blood, sampled in connection with sensitization to the hapten diphenylcyclopropenone (DPC). This sequence was found in a woman aged 45-65 years with alopecia areata. Some clones in this sample may be carry-over from other donors' samples. CDR3 loop: CASSRRVPGNEQFF. The CDR3 region has the DNA TGTGCCAGCAGCCGCAGGGTCCCCGGCAATGAGCAGTTCTTC.